This T cell receptor beta chain was identified during a study of T cells in Graves' hyperthyroidism and ophthalmopathy. Uncontrolled infection, other autoimmune disease, pregnancy and lactation each barred patients from inclusion. Diagnoses rested on clinical symptoms, serum thyroxine and TRAb, thyroid ultrasound and orbital computed tomography. The source material, RNA transcripts, was used to amplify TCR beta CDR3 regions. The HTBI set primed first-round TCR CDR3 RT-PCR. Using its own MiXCR run on the multiplex PCR reads, TCRdb lists one record per CDR3 protein. The data contain roughly 380,000 distinct CDR3 sequences, less than 15% of them singletons. V shed 6 bases and J 0 bases; nucleotides not matched to a gene: 9. The CDR3 covers 17 residues.

The sample taken for sequencing was blood. The TCR sequence derives from a man aged 25-45 years with Graves' hyperthyroidism that later progressed to Graves' ophthalmopathy. The V gene is TRBV12-3 or TRBV12-4, the J gene TRBJ2-7; 12 bases agree with TRBD2. The CDR3 spells CASSLRTSGASSYEQYF. In DNA, the CDR3 is TGTGCCAGCAGCTTACGGACTAGCGGGGCAAGCTCCTACGAGCAGTACTTC.